Each of the 30 T cell receptor beta chains below was sequenced from the same sample in a study of T cell responses to AZD1222 COVID-19 vaccine (dated by TCRdb to the early 2020s). To prepare the library, the immunoSEQ multiplex PCR assay was applied. The source is immuneACCESS, and TCRdb retained only in-frame sequences with V and J called. Part of the clones is not carried over; for the studies checked, unresolved V genes explain less than half of this, and the remainder is unexplained. Recorded for this sample are 80,000 to 90,000 clones; 90% of them occurred a single time. The leading ten clones occupy about 2.9% of the sample. This specimen's time point label, per the study, means: baseline before first vaccination. The sample consisted of peripheral blood, taken on day 0 of AZD1222 vaccination. Receptors originate from an adult in good health.

V gene TRBV10-1 combines with J gene TRBJ2-1, with D tentatively TRBD1 (5 bases). The germline V gene encodes CDR1 WNHNN and CDR2 SYGVQD (reference sequence). The V end lost 9 bases, the J end lost 6 bases, and 18 bases lay between the germline ends. The CDR3 loop spans 14 amino acids. This CDR3 reads CASSPQGYGNEQFF. The CDR3 nucleotides read TGCGCCAGTTCCCCCCAGGGTTATGGCAATGAGCAGTTCTTC.

Points on this clone: The junction shows a germline mismatch at one end, possibly a read error. CDR3 nucleotide sequence: TGTGCCAGCAGCCCTCAGGGTTACGATAACCATGGCTACACCTTC. This codes for CASSPQGYDNHGYTF. This chain links TRBV4-2 with TRBJ1-2; D is perhaps TRBD1 (5 bases). The CDR3 has 15 residues. Germline loops: CDR1 LGHNA, CDR2 YNFKEQ.

In this sample, this clone turned up once. This rearrangement joins TRBV28 to TRBJ1-2; tentatively, D is TRBD1 (5 bases). Germline V gene data show CDR1 as MDHEN and CDR2 as SYDVKM. This CDR3 spans 16 amino acids. V shed 5 bases and J shed 4 bases, with 20 bases lying between them. CDR3 bases: TGTGCCAGCAGTCTTCCGCAGGACATTAATATCTATGGCTACACCTTC. It encodes CASSLPQDINIYGYTF.

This chain links TRBV4-1 with TRBJ1-3; D gene uncertain. The CDR3 length is 13 residues. V lost 3 bases and J lost 0, with 3 bases in between. The germline gives CDR1 MGHRA, CDR2 YSYEKL. The chain's CDR3 is CASSQGSGNTIYF. DNA of the CDR3: TGCGCCAGCAGCCAGGGCTCTGGAAACACCATATATTTT.

This rearrangement joins TRBV5-6 to TRBJ1-2, with 12 bases that match TRBD1. This CDR3 is 16 amino acids long. The V and J ends lost 4 bases and 4 bases, in that order; junction bases with no gene match: 8. Germline-derived CDR1 and CDR2 are SGHDT and YYEEEE. The CDR3 DNA is TGTGCCAGCAGCAAGGGACAGGGGGCAGGAAGCTATGGCTACACCTTC. This gives the protein CASSKGQGAGSYGYTF.

The chain joins TRBV3-1 (or the pseudogene TRBV3-2) to TRBJ2-1, with TRBD1 matching 9 bases. The CDR3 is 15 amino acids. V lost 6 bases and J lost 6; bases outside the gene matches: 9. Germline CDR1 LGHDT, CDR2 YNNKEL (reference sequence). This CDR3 reads CASRDRDRVPNEQFF. CDR3 DNA sequence: TGTGCCAGCAGAGACCGGGACAGGGTCCCCAATGAGCAGTTCTTC.

This clone was seen once. The genes are TRBV5-1 and TRBJ2-1; D gene uncertain. The CDR3 has 15 amino acids. V lost 0 bases to trimming and J lost 4 bases, with 11 bases between them. Germline-derived CDR1 and CDR2 are SGHRS and YFSETQ. CDR3 DNA: TGCGCCAGCAGCTTGGATTCCGGGTCATACAATGAGCAGTTCTTC. Translated, it gives CASSLDSGSYNEQFF.

The chain is built from TRBV27 and TRBJ1-3; 7 nucleotides align to TRBD1. The CDR3 extends over 14 amino acids. The V and J ends lost 6 bases and 4 bases, in that order; junction bases with no gene match: 6. The germline gives CDR1 MNHEY, CDR2 SMNVEV (reference sequence). DNA for the CDR3: TGTGCCAGCAGACCAGGGGGGGCAGGAAACACCATATATTTT. Translated: CASRPGGAGNTIYF.

The chain employs TRBV28 and TRBJ2-7; TRBD2 might be the D (7 bases). CDR3 length: 15 amino acids. CDR1 and CDR2 from the germline V gene are MDHEN and SYDVKM. Trimming cost V 8 bases and J 5 bases, with 22 bases left between them. CDR3 amino acids: CASHGGGLRAHEQYF. The CDR3 nucleotides are TGTGCCAGCCATGGGGGGGGGCTTCGGGCGCACGAGCAGTACTTC.

This sequence joins TRBV27 and TRBJ2-2; 8 bases line up with TRBD1. Trimming cost V 5 bases and J 3 bases; bases outside gene matches: 5. The CDR3 runs 15 residues. Germline assignment: CDR1 MNHEY and CDR2 SMNVEV (reference sequence). The CDR3: CASSPGQGYTGELFF. The DNA of the CDR3 is TGTGCCAGCAGTCCCGGACAGGGATACACCGGGGAGCTGTTTTTT.

The sample holds a few counts of this clone. This sequence joins TRBV5-1 and TRBJ1-1, with 8 bases matching TRBD1. V shed 1 base and J 5 bases; nucleotides not matched to a gene: 7. Germline assignment: CDR1 SGHRS and CDR2 YFSETQ. The CDR3 totals 15 residues. As DNA, the CDR3 is TGCGCCAGCAGCTTGACAGGACAGGGAGGGACTGAAGCTTTCTTT. Encoded protein: CASSLTGQGGTEAFF.

With respect to this clone: Mismatch with germline at one junction end may stem from a read error. This chain uses TRBV7-8 with TRBJ2-7; 12 nucleotides align to TRBD2. The CDR3 extends over 14 amino acids. The germline V gene encodes CDR1 SGHVS and CDR2 FQNEAQ. CDR3 sequence (DNA): TGTGCCAGCAGCCTAGCGGGAGGGCTTTACGAGCAGTACTTC. Its protein is CASSLAGGLYEQYF.

The chain's CDR3 is CASSRTGGADTEAFF. CDR3 bases: TGTGCCAGCTCTCGCACAGGGGGCGCCGACACTGAAGCTTTCTTT. This chain connects TRBV18 to TRBJ1-1; 9 positions match TRBD1. From germline, CDR1 is KGHSH and CDR2 LQKENI. V was pared by 6 bases and J by 3 bases, with 8 bases of the junction left unmatched. This CDR3 is 15 amino acids long. The full variable domain, its missing parts supplied by reference TRBV18 and TRBJ1-1, is NAGVMQNPRHLVRRRGQEARLRCSPMKGHSHVYWYRQLPEEGLKFMVYLQKENIIDESGMPKERFSAEFPKEGPSILRIQQVVRGDSAAYFCASSRTGGADTEAFFGQGTRLTVV.

The gene calls are TRBV6-5 and TRBJ2-4; tentatively, D is TRBD1 (6 bases). Germline CDR1 reads MNHEY; CDR2 reads SVGAGI. There are 11 residues in the CDR3. The V and J ends lost 4 bases and 13 bases respectively, with 11 bases between them. The CDR3 is CASSSTGFQYF. As DNA, the CDR3 is TGTGCCAGCAGTTCGACAGGTTTCCAGTACTTC.

V is TRBV7-9 and J is TRBJ1-1; perhaps TRBD1 as D (5 bases). Trimming took off 3 bases at V and 5 bases at J, with 13 bases between the two ends. There are 14 residues in the CDR3. CDR1 and CDR2 from the germline V gene are SEHNR and FQNEAQ (reference sequence). The CDR3 DNA reads as TGTGCCAGCAGCTTGTTCGGGGGAAAAACTGAAGCTTTCTTT. Its protein is CASSLFGGKTEAFF.

This clone is a singleton in its sample. The rearrangement links TRBV25-1 to TRBJ1-1, with 8 nucleotides matching TRBD1. Germline assignment: CDR1 MGHDK and CDR2 SYGVNS. V shed 6 bases and J 1 base; nucleotides not matched to a gene: 4. The CDR3 is 14 amino acids. CDR3 nucleotide sequence: TGTGCCAGCAGACAGGGGGGAACGAACACTGAAGCTTTCTTT. Translation gives CASRQGGTNTEAFF.

This chain joins TRBV29-1 and TRBJ2-5; D call uncertain. The germline CDR1 and CDR2 sequences are SQVTM and ANQGSEA. There are 12 residues in the CDR3. The V and J ends lost 3 bases and 3 bases respectively, with 8 bases between them. CDR3 loop: CSVDPFEETQYF. The CDR3 DNA follows: TGCAGCGTTGATCCTTTCGAAGAGACCCAGTACTTC. Full variable domain (remainder filled in from reference TRBV29-1 and TRBJ2-5): SAVISQKPSRDICQRGTSLTIQCQVDSQVTMMFWYRQQPGQSLTLIATANQGSEATYESGFVIDKFPISRPNLTFSTLTVSNMSPEDSSIYLCSVDPFEETQYFGPGTRLLVL.

This clone was found once. The chain is built from TRBV5-1 and TRBJ2-7, with a tentative D call TRBD2 (5 bases). Trimming removed 0 bases from V and 3 bases from J, with 13 bases in between. Germline V lookup: CDR1 SGHRS, CDR2 YFSETQ. This CDR3 contains 15 residues. The CDR3 nucleotides are TGCGCCAGCAGCTTGGGTCGGGGTCAAGACTACGAGCAGTACTTC. Encoded protein: CASSLGRGQDYEQYF.

The chain joins TRBV19 to TRBJ1-4; D is unresolved. The CDR3 is 13 amino acids. Germline loops: CDR1 LNHDA, CDR2 SQIVND (reference sequence). V lost 7 bases to trimming and J lost 4 bases, with 10 bases between them. The DNA for the CDR3 is TGTGCCAGTATTGGGGAGGATAATGAAAAACTGTTTTTT. Protein product: CASIGEDNEKLFF.

V gene TRBV18 combines with J gene TRBJ1-1, with no clear D. V was trimmed by 5 bases and J by 0 bases, leaving 7 bases between them. The length of the CDR3 is 13 residues. Per the germline V gene, CDR1 is KGHSH and CDR2 is LQKENI. DNA of the CDR3: TGTGCCAGCTCAGAGACGGTGAACACTGAAGCTTTCTTT. Protein sequence: CASSETVNTEAFF.

Regarding this clone: Other DNA sequences in the sample encode the same CDR3. The chain joins TRBV5-4 to TRBJ2-5; 7 positions agree with TRBD1. V shed 1 base and J 4 bases; nucleotides not matched to a gene: 1. Germline V CDR1 and CDR2: SGHNT, YYREEE (reference sequence). The CDR3 runs to 13 residues. The DNA of the CDR3 is TGTGCCAGCAGCTTGCGACAGGGAGAGACCCAGTACTTC. Amino acids: CASSLRQGETQYF.

V is TRBV7-3 and J is TRBJ1-5; D not resolved. Germline CDR1 SGHTA, CDR2 FQGTGA. Trimming shortened V by 5 bases and J by 0 bases, and 14 bases separated the two germline ends. The CDR3 extends over 16 amino acids. CDR3 residues: CASSKGPYDSNQPQHF. The CDR3 DNA is TGTGCCAGCAGCAAAGGGCCCTACGATAGCAATCAGCCCCAGCATTTT.

The V gene is TRBV7-8, the J gene TRBJ1-1; D unclear. From germline, CDR1 is SGHVS and CDR2 FQNEAQ. The V end lost 1 base, the J end lost 4 bases, and 16 bases lay between the germline ends. There are 16 residues in the CDR3. CDR3 DNA sequence: TGTGCCAGCAGCTTAGAAGGCACGGCCATCGGCACTGAAGCTTTCTTT. This translates into CASSLEGTAIGTEAFF.

This sequence joins TRBV27 and TRBJ2-1, with 9 bases matching TRBD1. J lost 6 bases, V lost 2 bases, and 5 bases had no gene match. Germline values: CDR1 MNHEY, CDR2 SMNVEV (reference sequence). The CDR3 covers 15 residues. The CDR3 is CASSLRDRVGNEQFF. CDR3 bases: TGTGCCAGCAGTTTAAGGGACAGGGTTGGCAATGAGCAGTTCTTC.

The V gene is TRBV10-3, the J gene TRBJ2-2, with 7 bases identical to TRBD2. Looked up from germline, CDR1 is ENHRY and CDR2 is SYGVKD. The CDR3 length is 15 residues. V lost 6 bases to trimming and J lost 3 bases; unmatched junction nucleotides: 7. The CDR3 is CAIRSGKRDTGELFF. DNA of the CDR3: TGTGCCATCAGGAGCGGGAAAAGAGACACCGGGGAGCTGTTTTTT.

CDR3 sequence: CSAREAEGYTF. In nucleotides, the CDR3 is TGCAGTGCTAGAGAAGCAGAGGGCTACACCTTC. The chain couples TRBV20-1 to TRBJ1-2; no firm D call. The CDR3 is 11 amino acids. V lost 0 bases to trimming and J lost 8 bases, with 7 bases between them. Germline CDR1 DFQATT, CDR2 SNEGSKA (reference sequence).

The rearrangement links TRBV5-1 to TRBJ1-2; D remains unclear. Trimming removed 0 bases from V and 6 bases from J, with 12 bases in between. The CDR3 is 14 amino acids. CDR1 and CDR2 from the germline V gene are SGHRS and YFSETQ. This CDR3 is CASSLAGRNDGYTF. As DNA, the CDR3 is TGCGCCAGCAGCTTGGCCGGGAGGAACGATGGCTACACCTTC. The full variable domain, in which reference TRBV5-1 and TRBJ1-2 provide the parts outside the CDR3, is KAGVTQTPRYLIKTRGQQVTLSCSPISGHRSVSWYQQTPGQGLQFLFEYFSETQRNKGNFPGRFSGRQFSNSRSEMNVSTLELGDSALYLCASSLAGRNDGYTFGSGTRLTVV.

This rearrangement joins TRBV7-3 to TRBJ2-3, with D possibly being TRBD1 (6 bases). The germline gives CDR1 SGHTA, CDR2 FQGTGA. This CDR3 spans 14 amino acids. Trimming removed 4 bases at V and 4 bases at J, with 12 bases between. CDR3 sequence reads: CASSSRRGADTQYF. CDR3 nucleotide sequence: TGTGCCAGCAGCTCCCGCAGGGGCGCAGATACGCAGTATTTT. Full variable domain (rest looked up from reference TRBV7-3 and TRBJ2-3): GAGVSQTPSNKVTEKGKYVELRCDPISGHTALYWYRQSLGQGPEFLIYFQGTGAADDSGLPNDRFFAVRPEGSVSTLKIQRTERGDSAVYLCASSSRRGADTQYFGPGTRLTVL.

The chain links TRBV19 to TRBJ2-1; D is ambiguous. V lost 6 bases to trimming and J lost 7 bases, with 10 bases between them. The CDR3 has 12 amino acids. The germline V gene has CDR1 LNHDA and CDR2 SQIVND (reference sequence). CDR3 loop: CASSVMGNEQFF. The CDR3 DNA sequence: TGTGCCAGTAGCGTAATGGGAAATGAGCAGTTCTTC.

The chain combines TRBV5-1 with TRBJ2-1; D is ambiguous. The CDR3 spans 18 residues. The V end lost 5 bases, the J end lost 0 bases, and 21 bases lay between the germline ends. Looked up from germline, CDR1 is SGHRS and CDR2 is YFSETQ. CDR3 nucleotides: TGCGCCAGCAGTCCAAAACTTTTACTCAGAAGCTCCTACAATGAGCAGTTCTTC. It specifies CASSPKLLLRSSYNEQFF.